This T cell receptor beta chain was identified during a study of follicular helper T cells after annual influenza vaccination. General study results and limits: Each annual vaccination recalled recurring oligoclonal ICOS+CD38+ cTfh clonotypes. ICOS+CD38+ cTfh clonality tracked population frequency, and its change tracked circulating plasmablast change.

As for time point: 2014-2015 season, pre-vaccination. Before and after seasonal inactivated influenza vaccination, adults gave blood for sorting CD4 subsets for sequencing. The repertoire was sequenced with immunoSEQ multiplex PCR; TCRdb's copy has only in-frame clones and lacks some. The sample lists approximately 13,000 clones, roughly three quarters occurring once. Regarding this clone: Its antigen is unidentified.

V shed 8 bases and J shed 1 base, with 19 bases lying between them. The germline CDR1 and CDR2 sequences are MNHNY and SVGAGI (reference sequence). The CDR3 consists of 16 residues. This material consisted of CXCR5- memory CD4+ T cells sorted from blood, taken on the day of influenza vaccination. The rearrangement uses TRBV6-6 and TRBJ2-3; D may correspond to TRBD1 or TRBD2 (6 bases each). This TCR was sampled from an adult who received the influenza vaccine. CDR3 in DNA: TGTGCCAGCTCCCACTGGGGGGCGCTGGGCACAGATACGCAGTATTTT. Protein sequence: CASSHWGALGTDTQYF.